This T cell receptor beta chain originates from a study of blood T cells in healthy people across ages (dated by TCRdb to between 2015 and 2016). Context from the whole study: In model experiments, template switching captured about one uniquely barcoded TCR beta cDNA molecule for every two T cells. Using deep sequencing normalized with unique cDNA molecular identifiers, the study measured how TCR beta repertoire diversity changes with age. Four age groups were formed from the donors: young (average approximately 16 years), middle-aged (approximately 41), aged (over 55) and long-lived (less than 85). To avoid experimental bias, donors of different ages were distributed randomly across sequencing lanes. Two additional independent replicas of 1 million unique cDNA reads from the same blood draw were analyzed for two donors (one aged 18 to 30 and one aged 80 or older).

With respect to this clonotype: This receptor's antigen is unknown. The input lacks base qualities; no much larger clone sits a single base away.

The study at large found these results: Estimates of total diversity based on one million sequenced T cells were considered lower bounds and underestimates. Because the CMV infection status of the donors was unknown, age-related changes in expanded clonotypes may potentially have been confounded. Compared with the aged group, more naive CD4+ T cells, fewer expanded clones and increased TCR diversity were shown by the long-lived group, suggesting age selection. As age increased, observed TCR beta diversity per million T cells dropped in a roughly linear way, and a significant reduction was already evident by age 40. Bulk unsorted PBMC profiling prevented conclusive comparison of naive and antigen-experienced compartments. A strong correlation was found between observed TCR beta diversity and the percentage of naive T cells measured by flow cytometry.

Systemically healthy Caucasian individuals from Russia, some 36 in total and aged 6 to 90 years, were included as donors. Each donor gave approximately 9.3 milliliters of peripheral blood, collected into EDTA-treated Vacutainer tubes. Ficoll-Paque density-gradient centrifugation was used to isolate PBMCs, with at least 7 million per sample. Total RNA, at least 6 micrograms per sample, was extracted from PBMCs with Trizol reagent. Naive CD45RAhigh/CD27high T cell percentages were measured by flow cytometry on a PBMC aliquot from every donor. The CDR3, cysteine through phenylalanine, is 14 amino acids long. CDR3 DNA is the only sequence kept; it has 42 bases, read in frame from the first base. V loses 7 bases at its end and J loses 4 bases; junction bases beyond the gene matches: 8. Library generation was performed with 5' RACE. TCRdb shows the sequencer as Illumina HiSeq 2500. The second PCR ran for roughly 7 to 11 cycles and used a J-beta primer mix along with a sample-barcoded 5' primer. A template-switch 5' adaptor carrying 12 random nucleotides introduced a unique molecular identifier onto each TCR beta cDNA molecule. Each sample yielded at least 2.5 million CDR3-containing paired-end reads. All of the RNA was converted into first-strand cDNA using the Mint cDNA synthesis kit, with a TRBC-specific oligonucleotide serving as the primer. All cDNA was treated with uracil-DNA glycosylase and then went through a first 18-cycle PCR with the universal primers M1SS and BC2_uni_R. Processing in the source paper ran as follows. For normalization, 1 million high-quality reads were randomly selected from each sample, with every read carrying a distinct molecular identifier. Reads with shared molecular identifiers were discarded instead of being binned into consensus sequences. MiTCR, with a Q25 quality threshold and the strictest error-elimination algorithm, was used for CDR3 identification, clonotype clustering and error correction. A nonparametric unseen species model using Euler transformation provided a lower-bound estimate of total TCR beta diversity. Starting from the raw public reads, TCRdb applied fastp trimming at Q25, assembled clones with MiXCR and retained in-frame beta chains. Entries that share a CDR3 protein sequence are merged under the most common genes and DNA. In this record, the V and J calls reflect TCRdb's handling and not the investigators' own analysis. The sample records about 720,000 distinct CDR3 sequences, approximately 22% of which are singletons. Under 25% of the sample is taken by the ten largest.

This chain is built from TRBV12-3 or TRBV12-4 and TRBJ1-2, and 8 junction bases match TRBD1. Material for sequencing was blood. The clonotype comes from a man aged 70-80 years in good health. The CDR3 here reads CASTRQGMGYGYTF. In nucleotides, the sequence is TGTGCCAGCACCAGACAGGGGATGGGCTATGGCTACACCTTC.